This T cell receptor (beta chain) was sequenced during a study of shared clonotypes between healthy human individuals. Notes on the study in general: It was only blood that was sampled, and tissue repertoires likely differ.

As defined, naive CD8 cells were CD45RO-negative and positively selected for CCR7, with terminally differentiated effector memory CD45RA+ cells excluded. Donors, without exception, were Caucasian adults residing in Nashville, Tennessee. Original processing notes: Filtering of immunoSEQ junctional sequences could not match full-length read filtering. The data were produced by immunoSEQ multiplex PCR, yet TCRdb's version contains in-frame clones alone and is incomplete. V and J calls and clone size are copied from that table; D and trimming were computed from the DNA. The sample shows more than 2 million clones, 85% to 95% of them seen only once. This CDR3 region has 18 residues. The V end was cut by 0 bases, the J end by 5 bases, with 19 bases between. Germline CDR1 reads LGHNA; CDR2 reads YSLEER. This clone showed up just once. Its antigen is unidentified.

The material sequenced was naive CD8+ T cells sorted from blood. This chain connects TRBV4-3 to TRBJ2-2, with D possibly matching TRBD1 (8 bases). The TCR comes from a man between 18 and 29 years old in good health. The CDR3 nucleotides read TGCGCCAGCAGCCAAGATCCTATACAGGGGGAGGGGACCGGGGAGCTGTTTTTT. Its translation: CASSQDPIQGEGTGELFF.